The 29 T cell receptor beta chains listed next were all sequenced from one sample in a study of blood T cell repertoires in COVID-19. Profiled with immunoSEQ multiplex PCR; TCRdb holds only in-frame clones, not every one. This sample has 110,000 to 150,000 clones, with less than 85% found just once. Sequencing input: PBMCs or T cells enriched from blood (not recorded which). All receptors derive from a woman aged 18-29 years who had been exposed to COVID-19.

The CDR3 DNA reads as TGTGCCAGCAGCCCTCTAGCGGGAGGCTCCTACGAGCAGTACTTC. Translation gives CASSPLAGGSYEQYF. The chain is built from TRBV7-9 and TRBJ2-7; TRBD2 aligns across 11 bases. The germline gives CDR1 SEHNR, CDR2 FQNEAQ (reference sequence). V lost 5 bases to trimming and J lost 0 bases; unmatched junction nucleotides: 3. The CDR3 covers 15 residues.

V usage is TRBV29-1 and J usage is TRBJ1-2; D ambiguous. This CDR3 region has 14 residues. Trimming stripped 6 bases from V and 3 bases from J, with 17 bases between. CDR1 and CDR2 from the germline V gene are SQVTM and ANQGSEA. DNA of the CDR3: TGCAGCGTGGCTGGAGCGGCCGACGACTATGGCTACACCTTC. The encoded protein is CSVAGAADDYGYTF.

This sequence joins TRBV28 and TRBJ2-1; tentative D call: TRBD2 (6 bases). Germline CDR1 reads MDHEN; CDR2 reads SYDVKM. The CDR3 has 14 residues. The V end lost 2 bases, the J end lost 6 bases, and 11 bases lay between the germline ends. CDR3 nucleotide sequence: TGTGCCAGCAGTTTAACCGGGAGCCGCAATGAGCAGTTCTTC. It yields the protein CASSLTGSRNEQFF.

This clone has ten or more counts. This chain joins TRBV6-2 or TRBV6-3 and TRBJ2-5; a possible D gene is TRBD1 (5 bases). There are 13 residues in the CDR3. Trimming removed 4 bases at V and 2 bases at J, with 8 bases between. Germline V CDR1 and CDR2: MNHEY, SVGEGT. This CDR3 is CASSLGEQETQYF. The CDR3 DNA reads as TGTGCCAGCAGTTTAGGGGAACAAGAGACCCAGTACTTC.

The chain employs TRBV6-2 or TRBV6-3 and TRBJ1-5, with D unresolved. CDR1 and CDR2 (germline): MNHEY, SVGEGT. V lost 5 bases and J lost 3, with 11 bases in between. The CDR3 covers 14 residues. CDR3 amino acids: CASSPRSFNQPQHF. The CDR3 DNA is TGTGCCAGCAGTCCGCGGAGTTTCAATCAGCCCCAGCATTTT.

The V call is TRBV6-5, the J call TRBJ2-2; 8 bases line up with TRBD2. Trimming removed 5 bases from V and 6 bases from J; junction bases left unmatched: 8. CDR3 length: 15 amino acids. From germline, CDR1 is MNHEY and CDR2 SVGAGI. CDR3 nucleotides: TGTGCCAGCAGTCGGAGCGGGAGTGGGTCCGGGGAGCTGTTTTTT. Amino acids: CASSRSGSGSGELFF.

The V and J genes are TRBV7-6 and TRBJ2-7; 8 bases are shared with TRBD1. With V trimmed by 5 bases and J by 5 bases, 11 bases remained unmatched. Germline V gene sequence: CDR1 SGHVS, CDR2 FNYEAQ. This CDR3 contains 15 residues. In DNA form, the CDR3 reads TGTGCCAGCAGCCGTACCGGGACAGGAGGCCACGAGCAGTACTTC. It translates to CASSRTGTGGHEQYF.

V is TRBV5-1 and J is TRBJ2-7, with a tentative D call TRBD1 (5 bases). Per germline, CDR1 SGHRS and CDR2 YFSETQ. The CDR3 covers 13 residues. V dropped 1 base and J dropped 5 bases, with 10 bases sitting between them. The CDR3 sequence is CASSLYPGNEQYF. CDR3 DNA: TGCGCCAGCAGCTTGTACCCAGGGAACGAGCAGTACTTC. Full variable domain (remainder filled in from reference TRBV5-1 and TRBJ2-7): KAGVTQTPRYLIKTRGQQVTLSCSPISGHRSVSWYQQTPGQGLQFLFEYFSETQRNKGNFPGRFSGRQFSNSRSEMNVSTLELGDSALYLCASSLYPGNEQYFGPGTRLTVT.

The gene calls are TRBV28 and TRBJ2-5; TRBD1 is a possible D gene (6 bases). The germline gives CDR1 MDHEN, CDR2 SYDVKM. Trimming took off 4 bases at V and 3 bases at J, with 12 bases between the two ends. CDR3 size: 14 residues. The CDR3 loop reads CASSSGHVKETQYF. CDR3 sequence (DNA): TGTGCCAGCAGTTCGGGACACGTTAAAGAGACCCAGTACTTC.

The chain joins TRBV2 to TRBJ1-3; possible D gene TRBD1, 5 bases. Trimming shortened V by 6 bases and J by 9 bases, and 12 bases separated the two germline ends. CDR3 size: 12 residues. Germline V CDR1 and CDR2: SNHLY, FYNNEI. The CDR3 DNA sequence: TGTGCCAGCAGGACCAGGGATGCCACCATATATTTT. This codes for CASRTRDATIYF.

J is TRBJ1-2 and V is TRBV6-5; 9 bases match TRBD1. Trimming at V came to 5 bases and at J to 2 bases, leaving 3 bases not matched to a gene. This CDR3 contains 14 residues. In germline, CDR1 is MNHEY, CDR2 SVGAGI. CDR3 sequence (DNA): TGTGCCAGCAGTACCGGGACAGGGAACTATGGCTACACCTTC. This codes for CASSTGTGNYGYTF.

The rearrangement links TRBV3-1 (or the pseudogene TRBV3-2) to TRBJ2-1; 7 nucleotides line up with TRBD1. Germline V gene data show CDR1 as LGHDT and CDR2 as YNNKEL (reference sequence). The CDR3 loop spans 14 amino acids. J was trimmed by 6 bases and V by 4 bases; bases with no gene match: 6. The CDR3 bases are TGTGCCAGCAGCCGACAGACAGGGAGCAATGAGCAGTTCTTC. Its translation: CASSRQTGSNEQFF.

The chain joins TRBV28 to TRBJ1-2; D uncertain. CDR3 size: 11 residues. Germline-derived CDR1 and CDR2 are MDHEN and SYDVKM. Trimming cost V 2 bases and J 8 bases, with 6 bases left between them. CDR3 amino acids: CASSLGRGYTF. As DNA, the CDR3 is TGTGCCAGCAGTTTAGGGAGAGGCTACACCTTC.

The chain recombines TRBV28 with TRBJ2-4, with TRBD2 identical over 9 bases. Germline-derived CDR1 and CDR2 are MDHEN and SYDVKM. This CDR3 region has 18 residues. J gave up 2 bases and V 5 bases, and 13 bases lay outside the gene matches. For the CDR3, the DNA is TGTGCCAGCAGTCCATGGGGGATTAGCGGGAGCTCCAAAAACATTCAGTACTTC. It specifies CASSPWGISGSSKNIQYF.

The genes are TRBV12-3 or TRBV12-4 and TRBJ1-2; tentatively, D is TRBD1 (5 bases). Trimming took off 8 bases at V and 2 bases at J, with 12 bases between the two ends. This CDR3 region has 13 residues. The chain's CDR3 is CASGKTVNYGYTF. The CDR3 DNA is TGTGCCAGCGGGAAGACAGTCAACTATGGCTACACCTTC.

In this sample, this clone turned up once. The chain links TRBV7-9 to TRBJ1-2; TRBD1 matches 7 bases. Germline CDR1 and CDR2: SEHNR and FQNEAQ (reference sequence). V was pared by 5 bases and J by 0 bases, with 9 bases of the junction left unmatched. This CDR3 is built from 16 residues. CDR3 nucleotide sequence: TGTGCCAGCAGCCGGGACAGACTAGTTGCTAACTATGGCTACACCTTC. Amino acid sequence: CASSRDRLVANYGYTF.

The V gene is TRBV7-9, the J gene TRBJ1-5; D perhaps matches TRBD1 (6 bases). The CDR3 runs to 15 residues. Germline V gives CDR1 SEHNR, CDR2 FQNEAQ (reference sequence). V dropped 1 base and J dropped 4 bases, with 11 bases sitting between them. CDR3 amino acids: CASSLEGGANQPQHF. The DNA for the CDR3 is TGTGCCAGCAGCTTAGAGGGGGGGGCTAATCAGCCCCAGCATTTT.

CDR3 sequence (DNA): TGTGCCACCGGGGGGGGGACTGTACATGAGCAGTTCTTC. The encoded protein is CATGGGTVHEQFF. The rearrangement links TRBV24-1 to TRBJ2-1, with TRBD2 identical over 7 bases. Germline CDR1 and CDR2: KGHDR and SFDVKD. There are 13 residues in the CDR3. V trimming: 9 bases; J trimming: 8 bases; junction bases outside the gene matches: 9.

J is TRBJ2-4 and V is TRBV3-1 (or the pseudogene TRBV3-2); D is undetermined. The CDR3 totals 14 residues. Trimming left V 1 base short and J 9 bases short, with 13 bases between. In germline, CDR1 is LGHDT, CDR2 YNNKEL (reference sequence). DNA of the CDR3: TGTGCCAGCAGCCAAGTCAACAGTGTTGGCATTCAGTACTTC. Translated, it gives CASSQVNSVGIQYF.

This clone was picked up a small number of times. The V gene is TRBV6-1, the J gene TRBJ2-1, with 16 positions matching TRBD2. V was clipped by 1 base and J by 4 bases; unmatched bases: 1. The CDR3 has 17 residues. Per germline, CDR1 MNHNS and CDR2 SASEGT. In nucleotides, the CDR3 is TGTGCCAGCAGTGAAGAGGGACTAGCGGGAGGGTACAATGAGCAGTTCTTC. Protein sequence: CASSEEGLAGGYNEQFF.

This clone was seen once. The chain links TRBV9 to TRBJ2-1; 10 bases match TRBD2. This CDR3 region has 16 residues. The germline gives CDR1 SGDLS, CDR2 YYNGEE. The trim removed 3 bases at V and 8 bases at J, leaving 11 bases unmatched. CDR3 protein: CASSGWLGLAMDEQFF. In DNA, the CDR3 is TGTGCCAGCAGCGGTTGGTTGGGACTAGCGATGGATGAGCAGTTCTTC.

This clone was counted once. The same CDR3 also results from other DNA sequences found in this sample. The V call is TRBV28, the J call TRBJ1-2; unclear D gene. The CDR3 contains 12 residues. The germline V and J ends were trimmed by 2 bases and 5 bases, with 6 bases remaining between them. The germline V gene encodes CDR1 MDHEN and CDR2 SYDVKM. The CDR3 sequence is CASSLQRYGYTF. Written as DNA, the CDR3 is TGTGCCAGCAGTTTACAGAGGTATGGCTACACCTTC.

J is TRBJ1-2 and V is TRBV6-1; D remains ambiguous. CDR3 size: 11 residues. Germline values: CDR1 MNHNS, CDR2 SASEGT. V was cut by 3 bases and J by 8 bases, with 7 bases left in between. CDR3 region: CASSDLEGYTF. The CDR3 region has the DNA TGTGCCAGCAGTGACCTCGAGGGCTACACCTTC.

The chain links TRBV10-2 to TRBJ2-1; 7 bases are a match to TRBD2. V was pared by 4 bases and J by 2 bases, with 5 bases of the junction left unmatched. This CDR3 has 15 amino acids. Germline lookup yields CDR1 WSHSY and CDR2 SAAADI. CDR3 in amino acids: CASSVLADTYNEQFF. The CDR3 coding sequence is TGCGCCAGCAGTGTTCTAGCGGACACCTACAATGAGCAGTTCTTC.

The chain employs TRBV30 and TRBJ1-4; 9 bases match TRBD1. This CDR3 is built from 13 residues. V trimming: 5 bases; J trimming: 8 bases; junction bases outside the gene matches: 6. The germline gives CDR1 GTSNPN, CDR2 SVGIG (reference sequence). Here the CDR3 reads CAWGGQGEEKLFF. The CDR3 coding sequence is TGTGCCTGGGGGGGACAGGGAGAAGAAAAACTGTTTTTT.

This clone was seen more than once but under ten times. This chain joins TRBV3-1 (or the pseudogene TRBV3-2) and TRBJ2-3; 7 positions match TRBD2. J lost 6 bases, V lost 4 bases, and 10 bases had no gene match. Germline V gene data show CDR1 as LGHDT and CDR2 as YNNKEL (reference sequence). CDR3 length: 15 residues. The CDR3 sequence: CASSPWAGVTDTQYF. In DNA, the CDR3 is TGTGCCAGCAGCCCCTGGGCGGGAGTAACGGATACGCAGTATTTT.

This chain connects TRBV3-1 (or the pseudogene TRBV3-2) to TRBJ2-7; 15 positions match TRBD2. CDR1 and CDR2 (germline): LGHDT, YNNKEL (reference sequence). With V trimmed by 5 bases and J by 3 bases, 2 bases remained unmatched. The length of the CDR3 is 15 residues. The CDR3 loop is CASSWGLAGGYEQYF. In nucleotides, the CDR3 is TGTGCCAGCAGCTGGGGACTAGCGGGAGGCTACGAGCAGTACTTC.

In its sample, this clone was seen once. J is TRBJ2-1 and V is TRBV23-1, with 7 bases identical to TRBD1. TRBV23-1 is filed as an ORF, its function uncertain. V lost 0 bases and J lost 0; bases outside the gene matches: 11. The CDR3 sequence is 19 residues long. In DNA form, the CDR3 reads TGCGCCAGCAGTCAATCGCGGACAGGCAACTCGAGCTCCTACAATGAGCAGTTCTTC. This encodes CASSQSRTGNSSSYNEQFF.

This sequence joins TRBV6-5 and TRBJ2-7; 8 bases are a match to TRBD1. Per germline, CDR1 MNHEY and CDR2 SVGAGI. Unmatched junction bases numbered 7, after V lost 6 bases and J lost 0 bases. CDR3 size: 15 residues. CDR3 in DNA: TGTGCCAGCAGCCCGACAGGGGTCAGCTCCTACGAGCAGTACTTC. It encodes CASSPTGVSSYEQYF.